These 8 T cell receptor beta chains share one sample of origin, sequenced in a study of PD-1 blockade in classical Hodgkin lymphoma (dated by TCRdb to the early 2020s). Receptors were amplified or captured by the immunoSEQ multiplex PCR assay. This immuneACCESS table, as held by TCRdb, lists in-frame sequences with V and J called but not all clones. Of the missing ones, under half trace to an unresolved V gene in checked studies; the others have no known cause. The sample has about 86,000 clones on record, roughly nine tenths of them singletons. Of the sample, about 11% falls within the top ten clones. What this sample's time point label stands for: cycle 2 day 1 (C2D1) of nivolumab. All trial patients had relapsed after autologous stem cell transplantation, with cohorts A, B and C differing in prior brentuximab vedotin exposure. The sample in question was peripheral blood mononuclear cells (PBMCs), obtained before the second cycle of nivolumab. Every receptor here comes from a human donor with classical Hodgkin lymphoma.

In its sample, this clone was seen a few times. CDR3 amino acids: CASSTPKQRNTGELFF. The CDR3 nucleotides are TGTGCCAGCAGTACTCCAAAACAACGGAACACCGGGGAGCTGTTTTTT. V and J are TRBV2 and TRBJ2-2, with D hard to call. Germline assignment: CDR1 SNHLY and CDR2 FYNNEI. The germline V and J ends were trimmed by 5 bases and 1 base, with 14 bases remaining between them. CDR3 length equals 16 residues.

The chain employs TRBV28 and TRBJ1-5; tentatively, D is TRBD1 (5 bases). Germline assignment: CDR1 MDHEN and CDR2 SYDVKM. CDR3 length: 17 residues. V was pared by 5 bases and J by 0 bases, with 17 bases between. This CDR3 is CASSLHPDTYSNQPQHF. In DNA form, the CDR3 reads TGTGCCAGCAGTCTGCACCCGGACACCTATAGCAATCAGCCCCAGCATTTT.

This sequence joins TRBV10-1 and TRBJ2-1; tentatively, D is TRBD1 or TRBD2 (6 bases each). Trimming shortened V by 6 bases and J by 6 bases, and 15 bases separated the two germline ends. Germline V gene lookup returns CDR1 WNHNN and CDR2 SYGVQD (reference sequence). The CDR3 length is 14 residues. In nucleotides, the CDR3 is TGCGCCAGCAGCGAGGGGGGTACCCCCAATGAGCAGTTCTTC. This translates into CASSEGGTPNEQFF.

This chain uses TRBV7-8 with TRBJ2-7; the D is unclear. Germline loops: CDR1 SGHVS, CDR2 FQNEAQ. This CDR3 contains 16 residues. V dropped 4 bases and J dropped 2 bases, with 18 bases sitting between them. CDR3 in DNA: TGTGCCAGCAGCTCTGGGAACACTCGACCTACCTACGAGCAGTACTTC. It translates to CASSSGNTRPTYEQYF.

V usage is TRBV11-3 and J usage is TRBJ1-6, with unresolved D. The CDR3 is 12 amino acids. The V gene lost 3 bases and the J gene lost 5 bases, with 2 bases spanning the gap. Looked up from germline, CDR1 is SGHNT and CDR2 is YENEEA. In DNA, the CDR3 is TGTGCCAGCAGCTTGGATAATTCACCCCTCCACTTT. Translation: CASSLDNSPLHF.

CDR3 nucleotide sequence: TGTGCCAGCAGCCCGCGGACAGGGGGCTATGAGCAGTTCTTC. It codes for CASSPRTGGYEQFF. V is TRBV11-3 and J is TRBJ2-1; 11 bases are shared with TRBD1. The V and J ends lost 5 bases and 8 bases, in that order; junction bases with no gene match: 5. Germline-derived CDR1 and CDR2 are SGHNT and YENEEA. This CDR3 is 14 amino acids long.

In this sample, this clone turned up once. The V and J genes are TRBV19 and TRBJ2-5; 9 nucleotides match TRBD1. The CDR3 consists of 14 residues. The germline CDR1 and CDR2 sequences are LNHDA and SQIVND (reference sequence). V lost 9 bases and J lost 5; bases outside the gene matches: 10. The CDR3 nucleotides are TGTGCCAGCCGATCCACAGGGGGCTTCGAGACCCAGTACTTC. This encodes CASRSTGGFETQYF.

V usage is TRBV7-2 and J usage is TRBJ2-3, with TRBD2 identical over 9 bases. This CDR3 comprises 16 residues. Germline CDR1 SGHTA, CDR2 FQGNSA. The ends lost 1 base at V and 0 bases at J; junction bases unmatched: 2. The CDR3 protein is CASSLVAGVSTDTQYF. CDR3 sequence (DNA): TGTGCCAGCAGCTTAGTAGCGGGAGTTAGCACAGATACGCAGTATTTT.